The subject of this entry is one TCR beta chain. Its specificity is unknown. This sample was included in a study of shared clonotypes between healthy human individuals. Study-wide findings and caveats: Among the subsets, naive ones generally showed larger estimated richness than memory ones. Only blood was sampled, and tissue TCR repertoires likely differ from blood ones.

This CDR3 is built from 14 residues. V was trimmed by 4 bases and J by 7 bases, leaving 13 bases between them. Germline CDR1 reads MNHNY; CDR2 reads SVGAGI (reference sequence). Naive CD8 cells lacked CD45RO, underwent positive selection for CCR7 and left out terminally differentiated effector memory CD45RA+ cells. Produced via immunoSEQ multiplex PCR; TCRdb's table is partial and in-frame only. The sample carries around 2,000,000 clones, just over 90% recorded once. This clonotype was sampled from a man younger than 35 in good health. Some clones in this sample may be carry-over from other donors' samples. The sample was naive CD8+ T cells from PBMCs. This chain links TRBV6-6 with TRBJ1-4; D remains unclear. The chain's CDR3 is CASSSPLDGEKLFF. CDR3 sequence (DNA): TGTGCCAGCAGTTCCCCCTTGGACGGTGAAAAACTGTTTTTT.